A single sample gave rise to the 13 T cell receptor beta chains below, sequenced in a study of cytomegalovirus exposure and HLA in healthy donors. The study ran its PCR with 60 Vbeta and 13 Jbeta primers. Assay: immunoSEQ multiplex PCR; the TCRdb copy retains only in-frame clones and omits some. In the table there are about 160,000 clones, around 76% of which are singletons. The sample was PBMCs. Source of these receptors: a female donor in good health and CMV-seronegative.

The rearrangement links TRBV7-2 to TRBJ2-7, with D perhaps matching TRBD2 (5 bases). Trimming stripped 0 bases from V and 6 bases from J, with 9 bases between. CDR1 is SGHTA and CDR2 is FQGNSA in the germline V gene. The CDR3 totals 13 residues. Here the CDR3 reads CASSLAQTTEQYF. The CDR3 nucleotides read TGTGCCAGCAGCTTAGCCCAGACTACCGAGCAGTACTTC.

This clone was seen a single time. The chain has TRBV6-5 and TRBJ2-7, with unresolved D. This CDR3 is built from 14 residues. The ends were cut back, 0 bases at V and 5 bases at J, with 11 bases in the middle. CDR1 is MNHEY and CDR2 is SVGAGI in the germline V gene. The CDR3 DNA sequence: TGTGCCAGCAGTTACTCGACACACCGAGACGAGCAGTACTTC. Residues: CASSYSTHRDEQYF.

V and J are TRBV11-2 and TRBJ1-6; possible D gene TRBD1, 6 bases. Germline V gene sequence: CDR1 SGHAT, CDR2 FQNNGV. Trimming removed 6 bases from V and 0 bases from J, with 12 bases in between. This CDR3 contains 16 residues. CDR3 amino acids: CASSLRGSSYNSPLHF. The DNA of the CDR3 is TGTGCCAGCAGTCTCAGGGGCAGCTCCTATAATTCACCCCTCCACTTT.

This clone was observed a handful of times. The chain recombines TRBV13 with TRBJ2-7, with D possibly TRBD1 on 6 matching bases. This CDR3 spans 13 amino acids. CDR1 is PRHDT, CDR2 FYEKMQ, per germline (reference sequence). Trimming left V 5 bases short and J 3 bases short, with 11 bases between. CDR3 coding DNA: TGTGCCAGCAGCCCTCCGGACAGCTACGAGCAGTACTTC. It specifies CASSPPDSYEQYF.

In this sample, this clone turned up a few times. V gene TRBV29-1 combines with J gene TRBJ2-3, with 9 bases fitting TRBD1. The V and J ends lost 3 bases and 6 bases, in that order; junction bases with no gene match: 7. The CDR3 totals 14 residues. CDR1 and CDR2 from the germline V gene are SQVTM and ANQGSEA. In DNA form, the CDR3 reads TGCAGCGTTGAGGAGGCACAGGGGGCTGATACGCAGTATTTT. It is translated as CSVEEAQGADTQYF.

This clone was seen only a few times. The chain joins TRBV6-1 to TRBJ1-2, with a weak D call TRBD1 (5 bases). The V gene's germline CDR1 is MNHNS and CDR2 SASEGT. CDR3 length: 14 amino acids. V was pared by 8 bases and J by 4 bases, with 17 bases between. DNA for the CDR3: TGTGCCAGCTCGACCCCGCGGGACGGCTATGGCTACACCTTC. It specifies CASSTPRDGYGYTF.

This rearrangement joins TRBV7-8 to TRBJ1-2; 10 bases align to TRBD1. The CDR3 is made up of 16 amino acids. The trim removed 5 bases at V and 4 bases at J, leaving 10 bases unmatched. Germline V gene lookup returns CDR1 SGHVS and CDR2 FQNEAQ. The CDR3 loop reads CASSEGQGLGGYGYTF. The DNA for the CDR3 is TGTGCCAGCAGCGAGGGACAGGGGCTGGGAGGCTATGGCTACACCTTC.

The chain joins TRBV6-4 to TRBJ1-1; D call uncertain. V was shortened by 3 bases and J by 5 bases, with 10 bases between the two germline ends. CDR1 MRHNA and CDR2 SNTAGT come from the germline V gene. The CDR3 length is 13 residues. The CDR3 is CASSDSPGTEAFF. The DNA of the CDR3 is TGTGCCAGCAGTGATAGCCCGGGGACTGAAGCTTTCTTT.

The chain employs TRBV30 and TRBJ1-2; tentative D call: TRBD1 (6 bases). The ends were cut back, 0 bases at V and 8 bases at J, with 13 bases in the middle. Per the germline V gene, CDR1 is GTSNPN and CDR2 is SVGIG (reference sequence). This CDR3 spans 13 amino acids. The CDR3 protein is CAWSVWGRGGYTF. CDR3 sequence (DNA): TGTGCCTGGAGTGTATGGGGGAGGGGGGGCTACACCTTC.

CDR3 protein: CASSPGQGDEQYF. In DNA form, the CDR3 reads TGTGCCAGCTCACCGGGACAGGGGGACGAGCAGTACTTC. This rearrangement joins TRBV18 to TRBJ2-7; 11 bases match TRBD1. This CDR3 is built from 13 residues. Looked up from germline, CDR1 is KGHSH and CDR2 is LQKENI. The junction had 0 bases not matched to a gene; V was cut back by 3 bases and J by 5 bases. Combining the CDR3 with reference TRBV18 and TRBJ2-7 gives the whole variable domain NAGVMQNPRHLVRRRGQEARLRCSPMKGHSHVYWYRQLPEEGLKFMVYLQKENIIDESGMPKERFSAEFPKEGPSILRIQQVVRGDSAAYFCASSPGQGDEQYFGPGTRLTVT.

The gene calls are TRBV19 and TRBJ1-5; 9 nucleotides match TRBD1. With 6 bases clipped from V and 2 bases from J, the junction kept 5 bases outside the gene matches. Germline loops: CDR1 LNHDA, CDR2 SQIVND (reference sequence). The CDR3 runs 15 residues. CDR3 coding DNA: TGTGCCAGTAGGGACAGGGGATTTCGCAATCAGCCCCAGCATTTT. The encoded protein is CASRDRGFRNQPQHF.

The chain employs TRBV9 and TRBJ1-5, with no clear D. The CDR3 consists of 15 residues. In germline, CDR1 is SGDLS, CDR2 YYNGEE. Trimming removed 3 bases from V and 1 base from J, with 11 bases in between. CDR3 DNA: TGTGCCAGCAGCGCACACACAGAAAGCAATCAGCCCCAGCATTTT. Protein sequence: CASSAHTESNQPQHF.

The chain has TRBV2 and TRBJ1-3; 8 bases align to TRBD1. The CDR3 extends over 16 amino acids. V lost 6 bases, J lost 0 bases, and 7 bases stayed unmatched. Germline lookup yields CDR1 SNHLY and CDR2 FYNNEI. DNA for the CDR3: TGTGCCAGCAGCGTCGGACAGGGAAGCTCTGGAAACACCATATATTTT. Translated, it gives CASSVGQGSSGNTIYF. Based on the CDR3 plus reference TRBV2 and TRBJ1-3, the full variable domain is EPEVTQTPSHQVTQMGQEVILRCVPISNHLYFYWYRQILGQKVEFLVSFYNNEISEKSEIFDDQFSVERPDGSNFTLKIRSTKLEDSAMYFCASSVGQGSSGNTIYFGEGSWLTVV.